This T cell receptor (beta chain) originates from a study of CD8 T cells in Susac syndrome. Whole-study context: Patients with Susac syndrome were, at the time of blood collection, therapy-naive, maintained on corticosteroids, or maintained on intravenous immunoglobulin alone.

Germline V gives CDR1 MGHRA, CDR2 YSYEKL. This CDR3 has 15 residues. With 0 bases clipped from V and 5 bases from J, the junction kept 6 bases outside the gene matches. Random hexamers served to reverse transcribe roughly 0.5 to 1 ug RNA. TCRdb re-derived calls from the immunoSEQ multiplex PCR reads in MiXCR, one entry per CDR3 protein. The sample shows approximately 190,000 distinct CDR3 sequences, 95% of them seen only once. The authors negatively isolated CD8+ and CD4+ T cells and FACS-enriched TEMRA cells. Study conclusions and caveats: The authors found some 15 Susac-specific public clones in total CD8+ repertoires and roughly five in CD8+ TEMRA repertoires.

As for this clonotype: What it binds is unknown.

The V and J genes are TRBV4-1 and TRBJ1-2; 7 bases are shared with TRBD1. This TCR was recovered from a human donor with Susac syndrome. The material sequenced was CD8+ T cells from PBMCs. The CDR3 DNA follows: TGCGCCAGCAGCCAAGAGACGACAGGGAAGTATGGCTACACCTTC. Its translation is CASSQETTGKYGYTF.